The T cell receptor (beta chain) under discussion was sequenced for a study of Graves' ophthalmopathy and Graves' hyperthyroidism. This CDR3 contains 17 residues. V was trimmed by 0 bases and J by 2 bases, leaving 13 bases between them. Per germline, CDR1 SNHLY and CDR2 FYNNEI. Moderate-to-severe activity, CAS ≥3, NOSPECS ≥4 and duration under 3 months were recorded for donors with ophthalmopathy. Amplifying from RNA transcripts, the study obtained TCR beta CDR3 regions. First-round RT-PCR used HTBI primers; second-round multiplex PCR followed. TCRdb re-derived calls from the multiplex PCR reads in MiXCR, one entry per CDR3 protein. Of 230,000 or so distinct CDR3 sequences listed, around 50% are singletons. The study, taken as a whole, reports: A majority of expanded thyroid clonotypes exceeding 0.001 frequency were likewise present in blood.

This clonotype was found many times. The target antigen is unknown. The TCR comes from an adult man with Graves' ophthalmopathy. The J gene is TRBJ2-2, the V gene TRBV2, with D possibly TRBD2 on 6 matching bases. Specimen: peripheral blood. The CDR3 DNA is TGTGCCAGCAGTGAAGCGCGGCTAGCGAGAAACACCGGGGAGCTGTTTTTT. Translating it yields CASSEARLARNTGELFF.